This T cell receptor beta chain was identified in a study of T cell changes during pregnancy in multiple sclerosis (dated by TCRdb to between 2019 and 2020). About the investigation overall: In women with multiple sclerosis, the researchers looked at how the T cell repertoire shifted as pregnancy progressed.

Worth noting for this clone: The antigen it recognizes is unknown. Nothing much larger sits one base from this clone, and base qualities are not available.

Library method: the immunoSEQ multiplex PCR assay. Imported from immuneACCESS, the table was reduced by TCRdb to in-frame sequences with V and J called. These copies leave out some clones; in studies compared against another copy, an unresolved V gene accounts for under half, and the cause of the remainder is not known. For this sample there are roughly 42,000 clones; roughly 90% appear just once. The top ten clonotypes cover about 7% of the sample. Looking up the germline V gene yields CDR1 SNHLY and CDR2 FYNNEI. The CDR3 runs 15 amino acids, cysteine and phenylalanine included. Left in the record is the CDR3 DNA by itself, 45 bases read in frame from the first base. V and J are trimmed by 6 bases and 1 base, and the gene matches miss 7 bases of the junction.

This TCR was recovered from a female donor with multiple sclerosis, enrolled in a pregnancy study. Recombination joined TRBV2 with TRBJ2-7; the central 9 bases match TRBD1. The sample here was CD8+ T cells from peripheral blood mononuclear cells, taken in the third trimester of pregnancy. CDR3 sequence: CASSTTGTGSYEQYF. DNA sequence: TGTGCCAGCAGCACGACCGGGACAGGGTCCTACGAGCAGTACTTC.